The 6 T cell receptor beta chains given below trace back to one sample, sequenced in a study of T cell responses to AZD1222 COVID-19 vaccine. Clones were sequenced by immunoSEQ multiplex PCR, and TCRdb holds only the in-frame ones, with some missing. The sample comprises 130,000 to 150,000 clones, 88% of which are singletons, and 5% to 5.5% rests with the top ten. The specimen was peripheral blood, collected 28 days after the second dose of the MenACWY control vaccine. Receptor source: an adult who received the MenACWY meningococcal vaccine as a control.

The rearrangement joins TRBV5-1 to TRBJ2-3; tentatively, D is TRBD1 or TRBD2 (5 bases each). CDR3 length: 15 residues. Trimming stripped 0 bases from V and 6 bases from J, with 14 bases between. Per germline, CDR1 SGHRS and CDR2 YFSETQ. DNA of the CDR3: TGCGCCAGCAGCTTGGAGGGACCTTCGTCGGATACGCAGTATTTT. This encodes CASSLEGPSSDTQYF.

Only one count was recorded for this clone. The chain has TRBV11-3 and TRBJ1-6; the D gene is possibly TRBD1 (5 bases). CDR3 length equals 15 residues. Germline lookup yields CDR1 SGHNT and CDR2 YENEEA. Trimming removed 0 bases from V and 6 bases from J, with 9 bases in between. This CDR3 is CASSLETAINSPLHF. The CDR3 DNA follows: TGTGCCAGCAGCTTAGAGACAGCAATTAATTCACCCCTCCACTTT.

This clone appeared once. V and J are TRBV12-3 or TRBV12-4 and TRBJ2-7, with D hard to call. This CDR3 is built from 13 residues. V shed 4 bases and J shed 2 bases, with 9 bases lying between them. CDR3 protein: CASSSLRPYEQYF. CDR3 DNA: TGTGCCAGCAGTTCCCTCCGTCCCTACGAGCAGTACTTC.

This clone appeared once. CDR3 coding DNA: TGTGCCAGTAGTCCCCTTAGAAACACTGAAGCTTTCTTT. Its protein product is CASSPLRNTEAFF. V and J are TRBV19 and TRBJ1-1; D is undetermined. Trimming took off 5 bases at V and 2 bases at J, with 9 bases between the two ends. The CDR3 spans 13 residues. CDR1 and CDR2 from the germline V gene are LNHDA and SQIVND (reference sequence). The full variable domain, in which reference TRBV19 and TRBJ1-1 provide the parts outside the CDR3, is DGGITQSPKYLFRKEGQNVTLSCEQNLNHDAMYWYRQDPGQGLRLIYYSQIVNDFQKGDIAEGYSVSREKKESFPLTVTSAQKNPTAFYLCASSPLRNTEAFFGQGTRLTVV.

This sequence joins TRBV19 and TRBJ2-3; D gene unclear. V lost 5 bases and J lost 1, with 10 bases in between. The CDR3 has 14 residues. The germline CDR1 and CDR2 sequences are LNHDA and SQIVND (reference sequence). Here the CDR3 DNA reads TGTGCCAGTAGTTTTCGTATTGGCACAGATACGCAGTATTTT. Translation gives CASSFRIGTDTQYF. Looking up the rest from reference TRBV19 and TRBJ2-3 gives the full variable domain: DGGITQSPKYLFRKEGQNVTLSCEQNLNHDAMYWYRQDPGQGLRLIYYSQIVNDFQKGDIAEGYSVSREKKESFPLTVTSAQKNPTAFYLCASSFRIGTDTQYFGPGTRLTVL.

The chain links TRBV19 to TRBJ1-2; no reliable D call. Germline V gene data show CDR1 as LNHDA and CDR2 as SQIVND (reference sequence). V lost 4 bases and J lost 6, with 12 bases in between. The CDR3 extends over 13 amino acids. The CDR3 bases are TGTGCCAGTAGTAGGGAGACGGGCAATGGCTACACCTTC. As protein: CASSRETGNGYTF.